This is a list of T cell receptor beta chains from one sample in a study of blood T cell repertoires in COVID-19. TCRdb's table, derived via immunoSEQ multiplex PCR, lists solely in-frame clones and lacks some. The sample has more than 65,000 clones, 80% to 90% seen once. Source material: peripheral blood. The receptors shown here come from a man aged 50 or older with acute or convalescent COVID-19. CDR3s include the opening cysteine and the closing phenylalanine or tryptophan. D genes are given only for firm matches. Where a row states a size, it is once, few, many or the class of an expanded clone; other rows omit it.

j_call clone_size v_call d_call cdr3_aa cdr3_nt
TRBJ2-7 few TRBV3-1/TRBV3-2 TRBD1 CASSPGTGGAYEQYF TGTGCCAGCAGTCCCGGGACAGGTGGGGCCTACGAGCAGTACTTC
TRBJ2-3 . TRBV7-9 TRBD2 CASSLNSGATDTQYF TGTGCCAGCAGCCTAAACAGCGGGGCTACAGATACGCAGTATTTT
TRBJ1-5 . TRBV6-1 . CASSERWAGLLQPQHF TGTGCCAGCAGTGAAAGGTGGGCAGGGCTCCTTCAGCCCCAGCATTTT
TRBJ1-2 . TRBV2 . CASSEGVPGYTF TGTGCCAGCAGTGAGGGAGTTCCGGGCTACACCTTC
TRBJ2-7 . TRBV29-1 TRBD1 CSVEGQGSYHEQYF TGCAGCGTTGAGGGACAGGGGAGTTACCACGAGCAGTACTTC
TRBJ1-5 . TRBV18 . CASSTGGVNQPQHF TGTGCCAGCTCAACCGGTGGAGTCAATCAGCCCCAGCATTTT
TRBJ1-5 . TRBV30 . CAWSVGQGNGQPQHF TGTGCCTGGAGTGTAGGTCAGGGTAACGGTCAGCCCCAGCATTTT
TRBJ2-1 . TRBV6-5 TRBD2 CASSSGLALRGEQFF TGTGCCAGCAGTTCGGGACTAGCCCTCCGGGGTGAGCAGTTCTTC
TRBJ2-3 . TRBV21-1 . CASTNTPPSGGCTDTQYF TGTGCCAGCACAAATACCCCTCCTAGCGGGGGGTGCACAGATACGCAGTATTTT
TRBJ2-1 . TRBV14 TRBD2 CASSQGGTRLAEQFF TGTGCCAGCAGCCAAGGGGGGACTAGGCTGGCTGAGCAGTTCTTC
TRBJ1-1 . TRBV5-4 TRBD1 CASSWRQGEAFF TGTGCCAGCAGCTGGAGACAGGGCGAAGCTTTCTTT
TRBJ2-5 . TRBV5-1 TRBD2 CASSSGAGVETQYF TGCGCCAGCAGCTCCGGAGCGGGGGTTGAGACCCAGTACTTC
TRBJ2-2 . TRBV9 . CASSVELNTGELFF TGTGCCAGCAGCGTAGAACTAAACACCGGGGAGCTGTTTTTT
TRBJ2-1 . TRBV7-6 TRBD2 CASSRRLAGSSYNEQFF TGTGCCAGCAGCCGCAGACTAGCGGGGAGCTCCTACAATGAGCAGTTCTTC
TRBJ1-4 . TRBV6-5 . CASSPIQGTNEKLFF TGTGCCAGCAGTCCCATACAGGGAACTAATGAAAAACTGTTTTTT
TRBJ2-2 . TRBV19 TRBD1 CASSIRQGRVSGELFF TGTGCCAGTAGTATAAGACAGGGCAGGGTATCGGGGGAGCTGTTTTTT
TRBJ1-5 once TRBV30 . CAWSVGVLSNQPQHF TGTGCCTGGAGTGTAGGAGTCTTGAGCAATCAGCCCCAGCATTTT
TRBJ2-3 few TRBV6-6 TRBD2 CASSYGLAGGADTQYF TGTGCCAGCAGTTACGGGCTAGCGGGGGGGGCGGATACGCAGTATTTT
TRBJ2-2 . TRBV27 . CASSSQNTGELFF TGTGCCAGCAGTTCACAGAACACCGGGGAGCTGTTTTTT
TRBJ1-4 . TRBV27 . CASSSLQGTGEKLFF TGTGCCAGCAGTTCGTTACAGGGTACAGGAGAAAAACTGTTTTTT
TRBJ1-6 . TRBV12-3/TRBV12-4 . CASSLYEGSPLHF TGTGCCAGCAGTTTATATGAGGGTTCACCCCTCCACTTT
TRBJ1-4 . TRBV6-2/TRBV6-3 . CASSYSTGGSNEKLFF TGTGCCAGCAGTTACTCGACCGGGGGAAGTAATGAAAAACTGTTTTTT
TRBJ1-1 . TRBV2 . CASRRTARTEAFF TGTGCCAGCAGGCGGACAGCCCGCACTGAAGCTTTCTTT
TRBJ2-7 once TRBV30 TRBD1 CAWNNRDRGYEQYF TGTGCCTGGAATAATCGGGACAGGGGCTACGAGCAGTACTTC
TRBJ1-1 . TRBV12-3/TRBV12-4 TRBD1 CASSHTGGTEAFF TGTGCCAGCAGTCACACAGGGGGCACTGAAGCTTTCTTT
TRBJ1-2 . TRBV5-5 TRBD1 CASSLGDRGANYGYTF TGTGCCAGCAGCTTGGGGGACAGGGGAGCTAACTATGGCTACACCTTC
TRBJ1-2 . TRBV19 TRBD1 CASSITPGQGARGYTF TGTGCCAGTAGTATAACCCCCGGACAGGGGGCTAGGGGCTACACCTTC
TRBJ1-4 . TRBV28 . CASRQGRGGEKLFF TGTGCCAGCAGGCAAGGGAGGGGCGGTGAAAAACTGTTTTTT
TRBJ2-3 . TRBV30 TRBD2 CAWTIGGARADTQYF TGTGCCTGGACAATCGGGGGGGCAAGGGCAGATACGCAGTATTTT
TRBJ2-2 . TRBV3-1/TRBV3-2 TRBD2 CASSPFLGLAGAGTGELFF TGTGCCAGCAGCCCCTTCCTAGGACTAGCGGGGGCCGGAACCGGGGAGCTGTTTTTT
TRBJ2-2 . TRBV11-2 . CASSRRNTRQVAGELFF TGTGCCAGCAGCCGACGAAACACCCGACAGGTCGCCGGGGAGCTGTTTTTT
TRBJ2-4 . TRBV6-6 . CASSSTRKAKNIQYF TGTGCCAGCAGTTCAACTAGGAAGGCCAAAAACATTCAGTACTTC
TRBJ1-2 . TRBV5-1 TRBD1 CASRSTGDNYGYTF TGCGCCAGCAGGTCGACAGGGGATAACTATGGCTACACCTTC
TRBJ1-5 . TRBV20-1 TRBD1 CSASSGGNQPQHF TGCAGTGCTAGTTCAGGGGGGAATCAGCCCCAGCATTTT
TRBJ2-3 once TRBV7-6 TRBD2 CASSPTLAGAPDTQYF TGTGCCAGCAGCCCTACTTTAGCGGGGGCCCCAGATACGCAGTATTTT
TRBJ2-1 . TRBV4-1 TRBD2 CASSQGQSGGAYNEQFF TGCGCCAGCAGCCAGGGCCAAAGCGGGGGGGCATACAATGAGCAGTTCTTC
TRBJ1-5 . TRBV28 TRBD1 CASRTGGVSQPQHF TGTGCCAGCAGGACAGGGGGAGTTAGTCAGCCCCAGCATTTT
TRBJ1-1 . TRBV2 . CASRGGSDAAFF TGTGCCAGCAGGGGAGGGTCGGACGCTGCTTTCTTT
TRBJ1-2 . TRBV5-1 TRBD1 CASSNPTPTGNYGYTF TGCGCCAGCAGCAATCCCACCCCGACAGGGAACTATGGCTACACCTTC
TRBJ1-1 . TRBV7-3 . CASSLRGRTEAFF TGTGCCAGCAGCTTAAGGGGGCGAACTGAAGCTTTCTTT
TRBJ1-4 once TRBV4-1 TRBD1 CASSQGQGANEKLFF TGCGCCAGCAGCCAAGGACAGGGTGCTAATGAAAAACTGTTTTTT
TRBJ1-2 . TRBV27 . CASGPRGGLSYGYTF TGTGCCAGCGGCCCGAGGGGGGGGCTAAGTTATGGCTACACCTTC
TRBJ2-1 . TRBV3-1/TRBV3-2 TRBD1 CASTPGQGAVGEQFF TGTGCCAGCACCCCGGGACAGGGGGCGGTAGGTGAGCAGTTCTTC
TRBJ2-3 once TRBV2 . CASNVQGSPSTDTQYF TGTGCCAGCAATGTGCAGGGGAGTCCTAGCACAGATACGCAGTATTTT
TRBJ1-1 . TRBV18 . CASSLDRQVKNTEAFF TGTGCCAGCTCACTGGACAGACAGGTTAAGAACACTGAAGCTTTCTTT
TRBJ2-5 once TRBV18 . CASSPQRPGGTQYF TGTGCCAGCTCACCACAACGCCCCGGGGGGACCCAGTACTTC
TRBJ1-3 . TRBV9 . CASSVGHRAQRNGNTIYF TGTGCCAGCAGCGTAGGCCACCGGGCCCAGCGGAATGGAAACACCATATATTTT
TRBJ2-2 . TRBV5-6 TRBD1 CASSLGDRGHTGELFF TGTGCCAGCAGCTTGGGGGACAGGGGGCACACCGGGGAGCTGTTTTTT
TRBJ2-2 . TRBV7-6 TRBD2 CASSLLAGGTGELFF TGTGCCAGCAGCTTACTAGCGGGGGGGACCGGGGAGCTGTTTTTT
TRBJ1-2 few TRBV21-1 . CASSKEEVAGGLGDHGYTF TGTGCCAGCAGCAAAGAGGAGGTGGCAGGGGGCCTCGGGGACCATGGCTACACCTTC
TRBJ2-1 . TRBV29-1 TRBD2 CSVSGGVVNEQFF TGCAGCGTTAGCGGGGGGGTAGTAAATGAGCAGTTCTTC
TRBJ2-6 . TRBV5-1 . CASSWGSSGANVLTF TGCGCCAGCAGCTGGGGCAGCTCTGGGGCCAACGTCCTGACTTTC
TRBJ1-1 . TRBV7-9 TRBD1 CASSLGGQVGAEAFF TGTGCCAGCAGCTTAGGTGGACAGGTCGGCGCTGAAGCTTTCTTT
TRBJ2-5 . TRBV5-6 TRBD1 CASSLELQGSETQYF TGTGCCAGCAGCTTAGAATTACAGGGGTCAGAGACCCAGTACTTC
TRBJ2-2 few TRBV9 TRBD2 CASSVPSGGAVGELFF TGTGCCAGCAGCGTACCTAGCGGGGGGGCCGTCGGGGAGCTGTTTTTT
TRBJ2-3 . TRBV7-9 TRBD2 CASSRNRGGIDTQYF TGTGCCAGCAGCCGAAATCGGGGGGGTATAGATACGCAGTATTTT
TRBJ1-3 . TRBV19 . CATTSGAIGNTIYF TGTGCCACTACTTCAGGGGCAATTGGAAACACCATATATTTT
TRBJ1-2 . TRBV11-2 TRBD1 CASSLLGGQGLHGYTF TGTGCCAGCAGCTTATTGGGTGGACAGGGGCTGCATGGCTACACCTTC